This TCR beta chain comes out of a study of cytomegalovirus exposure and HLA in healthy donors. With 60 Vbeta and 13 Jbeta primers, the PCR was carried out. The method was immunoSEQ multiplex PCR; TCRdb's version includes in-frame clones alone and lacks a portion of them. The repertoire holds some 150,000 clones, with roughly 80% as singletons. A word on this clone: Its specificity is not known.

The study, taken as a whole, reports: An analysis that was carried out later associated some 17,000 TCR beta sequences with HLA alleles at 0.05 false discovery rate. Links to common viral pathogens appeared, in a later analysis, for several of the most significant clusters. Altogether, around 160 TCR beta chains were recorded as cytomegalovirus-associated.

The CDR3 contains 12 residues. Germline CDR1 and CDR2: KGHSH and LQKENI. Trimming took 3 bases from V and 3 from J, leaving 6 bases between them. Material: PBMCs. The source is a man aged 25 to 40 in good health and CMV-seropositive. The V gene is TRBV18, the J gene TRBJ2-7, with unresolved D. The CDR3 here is CASSPASYEQYF. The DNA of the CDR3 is TGTGCCAGCTCACCCGCGAGCTACGAGCAGTACTTC. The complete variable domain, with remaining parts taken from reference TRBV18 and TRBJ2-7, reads NAGVMQNPRHLVRRRGQEARLRCSPMKGHSHVYWYRQLPEEGLKFMVYLQKENIIDESGMPKERFSAEFPKEGPSILRIQQVVRGDSAAYFCASSPASYEQYFGPGTRLTVT.